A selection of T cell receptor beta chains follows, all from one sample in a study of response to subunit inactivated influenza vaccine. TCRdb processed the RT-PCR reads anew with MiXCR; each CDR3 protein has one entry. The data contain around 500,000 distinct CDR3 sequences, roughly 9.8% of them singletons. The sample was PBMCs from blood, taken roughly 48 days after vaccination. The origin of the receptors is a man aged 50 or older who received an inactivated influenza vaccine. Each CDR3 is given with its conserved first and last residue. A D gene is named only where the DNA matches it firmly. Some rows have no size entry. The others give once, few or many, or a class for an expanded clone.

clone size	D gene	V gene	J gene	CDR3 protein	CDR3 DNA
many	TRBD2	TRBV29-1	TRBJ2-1	CSVAVSGSPSYNEQFF	TGCAGCGTTGCTGTTAGCGGGAGCCCCTCCTACAATGAGCAGTTCTTC
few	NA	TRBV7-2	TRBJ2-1	CASSSALGPPYNEQFF	TGTGCCAGCAGCTCCGCACTGGGGCCCCCCTACAATGAGCAGTTCTTC
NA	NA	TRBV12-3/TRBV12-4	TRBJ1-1	CASSFAGSTEAFF	TGTGCCAGCAGTTTTGCCGGATCCACTGAAGCTTTCTTT
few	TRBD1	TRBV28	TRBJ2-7	CASSSKPGTGGAGAREQYF	TGTGCCAGCAGTTCTAAACCCGGGACAGGGGGCGCCGGGGCTCGTGAGCAGTACTTC
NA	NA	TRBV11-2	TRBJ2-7	CASSFGGGGFYEQYF	TGTGCCAGCAGCTTTGGTGGGGGAGGATTCTACGAGCAGTACTTC
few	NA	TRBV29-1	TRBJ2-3	CSVEPWDGAHTDTQYF	TGCAGCGTTGAACCCTGGGACGGGGCCCACACAGATACGCAGTATTTT
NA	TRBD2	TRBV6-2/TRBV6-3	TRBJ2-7	CASSYELAGVPRSGYEQYF	TGTGCCAGCAGTTACGAGCTAGCGGGAGTACCCCGAAGTGGATACGAGCAGTACTTC
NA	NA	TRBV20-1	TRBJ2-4	CSASGGLAKNIQYF	TGCAGTGCTAGCGGGGGGCTAGCCAAAAACATTCAGTACTTC
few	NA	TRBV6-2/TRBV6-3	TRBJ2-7	CATEERGSPSYEQYF	TGTGCCACCGAAGAAAGAGGGAGCCCCTCCTACGAGCAGTACTTC
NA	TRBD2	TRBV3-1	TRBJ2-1	CASSQRSEAGSSYNEQFF	TGTGCCAGCAGCCAAAGAAGCGAAGCGGGGAGCTCCTACAATGAGCAGTTCTTC
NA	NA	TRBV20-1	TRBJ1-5	CSATMGPPNQPQHF	TGCAGTGCTACCATGGGGCCGCCGAATCAGCCCCAGCATTTT
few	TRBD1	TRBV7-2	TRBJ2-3	CASRHRGGDTQYF	TGTGCCAGCAGACACAGGGGTGGCGATACGCAGTATTTT
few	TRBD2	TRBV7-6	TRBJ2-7	CASSLGPSGGAAKYEQYF	TGTGCCAGCAGCCTAGGTCCTAGCGGGGGGGCGGCGAAGTACGAGCAGTACTTC
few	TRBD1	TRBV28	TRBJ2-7	CASSLGDREVYEQYF	TGTGCCAGCAGTTTAGGGGACAGGGAGGTCTACGAGCAGTACTTC
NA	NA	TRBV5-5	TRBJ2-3	CASSFQVLSTDTQYF	TGTGCCAGCAGCTTCCAGGTTTTGAGCACAGATACGCAGTATTTT
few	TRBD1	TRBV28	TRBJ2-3	CASSLARQGVNTDTQYF	TGTGCCAGCAGCTTAGCCCGACAGGGAGTGAACACAGATACGCAGTATTTT
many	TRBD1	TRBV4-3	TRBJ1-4	CASSHGDRGNEKLFF	TGCGCCAGCAGCCACGGGGACAGGGGGAATGAAAAACTGTTTTTT
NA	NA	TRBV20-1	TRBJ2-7	CSARDDPGEQYF	TGCAGTGCTAGAGATGACCCGGGCGAGCAGTACTTC
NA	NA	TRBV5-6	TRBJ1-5	CASSRWDQPQHF	TGTGCCAGCTCCCGGTGGGATCAGCCCCAGCATTTT
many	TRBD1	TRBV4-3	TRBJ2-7	CASSQYKGADSYEQYF	TGCGCCAGCAGCCAATATAAGGGGGCCGACTCCTACGAGCAGTACTTC
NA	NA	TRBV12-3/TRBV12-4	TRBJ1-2	CASRRAANYGYTF	TGTGCCAGCAGAAGGGCCGCTAACTATGGCTACACCTTC
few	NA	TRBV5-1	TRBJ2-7	CASSLGGSHSYEQYF	TGCGCCAGCAGCTTAGGTGGGTCCCACTCCTACGAGCAGTACTTC
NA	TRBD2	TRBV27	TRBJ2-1	CASSRIASGRTYTEQFF	TGTGCCAGCAGCCGGATAGCTAGCGGGAGGACCTACACTGAGCAGTTCTTC
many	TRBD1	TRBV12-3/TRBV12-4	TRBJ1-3	CASRLRGHGNTIYF	TGTGCCAGCAGATTAAGGGGGCACGGAAACACCATATATTTT
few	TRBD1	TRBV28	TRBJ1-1	CASSLSGTGGAEAFF	TGTGCCAGCAGTTTGTCCGGGACAGGGGGGGCTGAAGCTTTCTTT
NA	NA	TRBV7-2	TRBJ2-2	CASSLSQVTGELFF	TGTGCCAGCAGCTTAAGTCAGGTCACCGGGGAGCTGTTTTTT
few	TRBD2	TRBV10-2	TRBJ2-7	CASSEAGGPFEQYF	TGCGCCAGCAGTGAAGCGGGAGGGCCGTTCGAGCAGTACTTC
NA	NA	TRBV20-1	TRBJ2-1	CSAPDPGLKKGVQFF	TGCAGTGCACCAGACCCGGGACTGAAGAAAGGGGTGCAGTTCTTC
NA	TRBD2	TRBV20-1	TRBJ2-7	CSARGTGLSSGSSYEQYF	TGCAGTGCGAGGGGGACAGGCCTTTCTAGCGGGAGCTCCTACGAGCAGTACTTC
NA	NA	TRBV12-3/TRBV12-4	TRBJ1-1	CASSASRFGEAFF	TGTGCCAGCAGTGCCTCTCGGTTTGGTGAAGCTTTCTTT
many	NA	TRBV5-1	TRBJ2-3	CASSYGPEDTQYF	TGCGCCAGCAGCTACGGGCCCGAAGATACGCAGTATTTT
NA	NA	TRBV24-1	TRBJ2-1	CATSDTGTLPVGEQFF	TGTGCCACCAGTGACACCGGGACCCTGCCTGTGGGTGAGCAGTTCTTC
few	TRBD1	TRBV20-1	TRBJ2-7	CSARAPGQGREQYF	TGCAGTGCTAGAGCTCCGGGACAGGGGCGCGAGCAGTACTTC
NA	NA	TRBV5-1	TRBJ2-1	CASGNGGRGYNEQFF	TGCGCCAGCGGCAACGGCGGACGAGGATACAATGAGCAGTTCTTC
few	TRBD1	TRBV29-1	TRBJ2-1	CSVDDRGSSYNEQFF	TGCAGCGTTGACGACAGGGGGAGCTCCTACAATGAGCAGTTCTTC
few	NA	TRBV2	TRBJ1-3	CASTTGGGNTIYF	TGTGCCAGCACCACCGGAGGGGGAAACACCATATATTTT
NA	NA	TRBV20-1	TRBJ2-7	CSATRTNREEQYF	TGCAGTGCTACCCGCACGAATAGGGAAGAGCAGTACTTC
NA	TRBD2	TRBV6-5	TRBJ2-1	CASSLDLAGGPFEQFF	TGTGCCAGCAGTCTCGACTTAGCGGGGGGGCCTTTTGAGCAGTTCTTC
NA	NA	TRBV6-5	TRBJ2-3	CASSWTWTEELHMDTQYF	TGTGCCAGCAGTTGGACCTGGACAGAAGAACTGCACATGGATACGCAGTATTTT
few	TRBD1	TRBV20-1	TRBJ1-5	CSARAGTGGFQHF	TGCAGTGCTAGGGCGGGGACAGGGGGCTTTCAGCATTTT